This T cell receptor (beta chain) appears in the sequencing data of a study of blood T cell repertoires in COVID-19. Background on the study: Italy, Spain and the United States were the sources of the convalescent and acute COVID-19 samples. PBMCs, B-cell-depleted T cells, or T cells were the source of the cDNA or gDNA that made up the material.

The CDR3 totals 18 residues. Looked up from germline, CDR1 is SGHRS and CDR2 is YFSETQ. V was clipped by 6 bases and J by 2 bases; unmatched bases: 14. Methods used by the authors: Reference gene primers were amplified, and this amplification served to estimate nucleated cell counts. Measured with immunoSEQ multiplex PCR; TCRdb has only the in-frame clones, and not every one. For V, J and clone size, that table is used; D and trimming come from the DNA. The data show roughly 200,000 clones, 81% seen once. This clone has a handful of counts. The chain recombines TRBV5-1 with TRBJ2-3; 11 nucleotides align to TRBD2. The receptor was derived from a woman older than 75 with acute or convalescent COVID-19. The sample was peripheral blood. CDR3 nucleotides: TGCGCCAGCACCAGACAACCTACTAGCGGGAGTCCCACAGATACGCAGTATTTT. Residues: CASTRQPTSGSPTDTQYF.